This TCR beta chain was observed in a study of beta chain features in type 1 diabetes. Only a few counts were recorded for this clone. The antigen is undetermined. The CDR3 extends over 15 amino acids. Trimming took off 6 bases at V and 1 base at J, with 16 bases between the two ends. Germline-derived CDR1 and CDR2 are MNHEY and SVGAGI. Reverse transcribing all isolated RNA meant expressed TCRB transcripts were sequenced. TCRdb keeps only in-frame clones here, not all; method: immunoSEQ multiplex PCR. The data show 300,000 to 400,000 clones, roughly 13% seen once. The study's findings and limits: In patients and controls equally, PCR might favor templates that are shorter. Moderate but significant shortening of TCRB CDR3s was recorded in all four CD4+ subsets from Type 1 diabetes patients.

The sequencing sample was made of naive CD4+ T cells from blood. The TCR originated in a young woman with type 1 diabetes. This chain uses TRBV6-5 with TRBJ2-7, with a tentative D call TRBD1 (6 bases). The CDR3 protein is CASRRGTHKSYEQYV. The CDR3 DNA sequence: TGTGCCAGCAGACGTGGGACACACAAATCCTACGAGCAGTACGTC.